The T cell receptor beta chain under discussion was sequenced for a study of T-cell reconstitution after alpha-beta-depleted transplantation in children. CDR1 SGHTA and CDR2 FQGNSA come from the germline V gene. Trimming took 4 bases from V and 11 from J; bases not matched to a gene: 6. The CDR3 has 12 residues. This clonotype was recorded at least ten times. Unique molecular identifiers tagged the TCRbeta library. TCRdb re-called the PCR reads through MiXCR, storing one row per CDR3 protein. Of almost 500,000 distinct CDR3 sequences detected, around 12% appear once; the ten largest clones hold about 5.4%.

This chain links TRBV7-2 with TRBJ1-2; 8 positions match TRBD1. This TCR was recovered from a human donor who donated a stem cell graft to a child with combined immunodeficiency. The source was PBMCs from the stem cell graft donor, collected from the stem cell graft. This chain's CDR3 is CASSSQGVRYTF. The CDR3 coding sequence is TGTGCCAGCAGCTCACAGGGGGTTAGGTACACCTTC.